These 18 T cell receptor beta chains were all obtained from the same sample, sequenced in a study of tumor-infiltrating lymphocytes in localized non-small cell lung cancer. Produced via immunoSEQ multiplex PCR; TCRdb's table is partial and in-frame only. The profile shows around 9,800 clones, about 72% of them singletons. The source material was lung tumor tissue. The receptors shown here come from a human donor with non-small cell lung cancer.

The DNA for the CDR3 is TGTGCCAGCAGCTTAGCAGGACAGGGCTTTGAAGCTTTCTTT. Its protein product is CASSLAGQGFEAFF. The V and J genes are TRBV7-8 and TRBJ1-1; TRBD1 aligns across 8 bases. Trimming cost V 0 bases and J 7 bases; bases outside gene matches: 4. The CDR3 covers 14 residues. Looked up from germline, CDR1 is SGHVS and CDR2 is FQNEAQ.

The chain combines TRBV6-1 with TRBJ2-2; TRBD1 agrees at 11 bases. V shed 2 bases and J 7 bases; nucleotides not matched to a gene: 9. Germline-derived CDR1 and CDR2 are MNHNS and SASEGT. The CDR3 is made up of 17 amino acids. The CDR3 DNA follows: TGTGCCAGCAGTGAATATCGGACAGGGGGCTTCGGCGGGGAGCTGTTTTTT. This translates into CASSEYRTGGFGGELFF.

This clone has only a few counts. CDR3 nucleotides: TGTGCCAGCAGGATGGAGGGACAGGGGGCGACCGGGGAGCTGTTTTTT. It yields the protein CASRMEGQGATGELFF. The chain has TRBV2 and TRBJ2-2; 12 nucleotides match TRBD1. CDR1 is SNHLY and CDR2 is FYNNEI in the germline V gene. The CDR3 is made up of 16 amino acids. V gave up 6 bases and J gave up 5 bases; unmatched junction bases: 7.

This clone occurred a few times. CDR3: CASSLTRIGNEQFF. The CDR3 DNA reads as TGTGCCAGCAGCCTCACCCGCATCGGCAATGAGCAGTTCTTC. The rearrangement uses TRBV5-5 and TRBJ2-1; no definite D call. The germline V gene encodes CDR1 SGHKS and CDR2 YYEKEE (reference sequence). Trimming stripped 4 bases from V and 6 bases from J, with 14 bases between. This CDR3 comprises 14 residues.

This chain links TRBV18 with TRBJ2-3; D uncertain. Trimming took 0 bases from V and 3 from J, leaving 10 bases between them. This CDR3 contains 15 residues. Germline CDR1 is KGHSH and CDR2 is LQKENI. The CDR3 DNA follows: TGTGCCAGCTCACCACCGGGGTTGGAAACAGATACGCAGTATTTT. Encoded protein: CASSPPGLETDTQYF.

This chain uses TRBV7-9 with TRBJ2-1, with 7 bases matching TRBD1. Germline V CDR1 and CDR2: SEHNR, FQNEAQ (reference sequence). CDR3 length equals 16 residues. Trimming took 4 bases from V and 3 from J; bases not matched to a gene: 9. In DNA form, the CDR3 reads TGTGCCAGCAGCTGGGACAGCCAAATAATCTACAATGAGCAGTTCTTC. Amino acid sequence: CASSWDSQIIYNEQFF.

By sample share, this clone is medium-sized (0.01 to 0.1%). J is TRBJ1-2 and V is TRBV6-1; TRBD1 matches 9 bases. Germline-derived CDR1 and CDR2 are MNHNS and SASEGT. The J segment lost 2 bases and the V segment lost 6 bases, leaving 4 bases of the junction unmatched. CDR3 length: 14 amino acids. DNA of the CDR3: TGTGCCAGCAGAGGCGGACAGGGGAACTATGGCTACACCTTC. Its translation: CASRGGQGNYGYTF.

This chain uses TRBV19 with TRBJ2-7, with D hard to call. Deletions cut 3 bases from V and 6 bases from J, with 9 bases between. This CDR3 contains 12 residues. Germline lookup yields CDR1 LNHDA and CDR2 SQIVND (reference sequence). This chain's CDR3 is CASSMGWSEQYF. DNA for the CDR3: TGTGCCAGTAGTATGGGGTGGTCCGAGCAGTACTTC.

This clone showed up just once. The chain combines TRBV27 with TRBJ2-7, with 8 bases lining up with TRBD1. The CDR3 has 13 residues. In germline, CDR1 is MNHEY, CDR2 SMNVEV (reference sequence). V was clipped by 5 bases and J by 3 bases; unmatched bases: 3. This CDR3 is CASSTGQGYEQYF. In DNA, the CDR3 is TGTGCCAGCAGTACCGGACAGGGCTACGAGCAGTACTTC.

The V call is TRBV2, the J call TRBJ2-7, with 10 bases identical to TRBD1. The CDR3 runs 13 residues. Trimming at V came to 6 bases and at J to 3 bases, leaving 2 bases not matched to a gene. Germline V CDR1 and CDR2: SNHLY, FYNNEI. In DNA, the CDR3 is TGTGCCAGCAGAGACAGGGGGCTCTACGAGCAGTACTTC. Translation gives CASRDRGLYEQYF. The entire variable domain, with the rest obtained from reference TRBV2 and TRBJ2-7, is as follows: EPEVTQTPSHQVTQMGQEVILRCVPISNHLYFYWYRQILGQKVEFLVSFYNNEISEKSEIFDDQFSVERPDGSNFTLKIRSTKLEDSAMYFCASRDRGLYEQYFGPGTRLTVT.

The CDR3 DNA is TGTGCCAGCACCTCCCAGCCCAGGACAGTCTATGGCTACACCTTC. This sequence encodes CASTSQPRTVYGYTF. The chain has TRBV6-5 and TRBJ1-2; D possibly corresponds to TRBD1 (6 bases). V lost 7 bases and J lost 4, with 19 bases in between. CDR3 length equals 15 residues. The germline V gene has CDR1 MNHEY and CDR2 SVGAGI.

The rearrangement joins TRBV7-3 to TRBJ2-1; D ambiguous. The CDR3 has 16 residues. The germline V gene encodes CDR1 SGHTA and CDR2 FQGTGA. V lost 2 bases to trimming and J lost 3 bases, with 14 bases between them. The CDR3 nucleotides are TGTGCCAGCAGCTTACTCGGGCCCTTGGGCTACAATGAGCAGTTCTTC. It specifies CASSLLGPLGYNEQFF. The full variable domain, with the rest looked up from reference TRBV7-3 and TRBJ2-1, is GAGVSQTPSNKVTEKGKYVELRCDPISGHTALYWYRQSLGQGPEFLIYFQGTGAADDSGLPNDRFFAVRPEGSVSTLKIQRTERGDSAVYLCASSLLGPLGYNEQFFGPGTRLTVL.

In this sample, this clone turned up a few times. The genes are TRBV21-1 and TRBJ1-5. TRBV21-1 is labeled a pseudogene. This CDR3 contains 16 residues. The CDR3 DNA is TGTGCCAGCAGCAAATTGAAGGGTAGTTACAATCAGCCCCAGCATTTT. It encodes CASSKLKGSYNQPQHF.

The chain uses TRBV7-2 and TRBJ2-3, with D possibly being TRBD2 (5 bases). Between the trimmed V and J ends, which lost 5 bases and 6 bases, there was a span of 21 bases. CDR3 length: 16 residues. The germline V gene encodes CDR1 SGHTA and CDR2 FQGNSA. The CDR3, as DNA: TGTGCCAGCAGCACCCTCCGGGGAGTCACACTGGATACGCAGTATTTT. This translates into CASSTLRGVTLDTQYF.

The chain has TRBV29-1 and TRBJ2-1; D unresolved. From germline, CDR1 is SQVTM and CDR2 ANQGSEA. Between the trimmed V and J ends, which lost 2 bases and 4 bases, there was a span of 9 bases. This CDR3 contains 13 residues. The CDR3 DNA sequence: TGCAGCGTTGAACTACCGAGATACAATGAGCAGTTCTTC. Protein product: CSVELPRYNEQFF.

This rearrangement joins TRBV5-4 to TRBJ1-2; 8 bases are a match to TRBD1. This CDR3 contains 15 residues. The V and J ends lost 3 bases and 5 bases, in that order; junction bases with no gene match: 9. Germline values: CDR1 SGHNT, CDR2 YYREEE (reference sequence). CDR3 bases: TGTGCCAGCAGCTCTACAGGGGGGGGCGGGTATGGCTACACCTTC. This translates into CASSSTGGGGYGYTF.

This chain connects TRBV4-2 to TRBJ2-5; D is possibly TRBD2 (6 bases). CDR3 length equals 16 residues. Germline loops: CDR1 LGHNA, CDR2 YNFKEQ. V was pared by 0 bases and J by 2 bases, with 13 bases between. The CDR3 loop reads CASSQDSASGQETQYF. DNA for the CDR3: TGTGCCAGCAGCCAAGATTCGGCCAGCGGGCAAGAGACCCAGTACTTC.

The gene calls are TRBV30 and TRBJ1-1, with unresolved D. Germline V gene lookup returns CDR1 GTSNPN and CDR2 SVGIG (reference sequence). The CDR3 is made up of 14 amino acids. The ends were cut back, 0 bases at V and 1 base at J, with 9 bases in the middle. This CDR3 is CAWSVGPPNTEAFF. For the CDR3, the DNA is TGTGCCTGGAGTGTAGGCCCTCCGAACACTGAAGCTTTCTTT.